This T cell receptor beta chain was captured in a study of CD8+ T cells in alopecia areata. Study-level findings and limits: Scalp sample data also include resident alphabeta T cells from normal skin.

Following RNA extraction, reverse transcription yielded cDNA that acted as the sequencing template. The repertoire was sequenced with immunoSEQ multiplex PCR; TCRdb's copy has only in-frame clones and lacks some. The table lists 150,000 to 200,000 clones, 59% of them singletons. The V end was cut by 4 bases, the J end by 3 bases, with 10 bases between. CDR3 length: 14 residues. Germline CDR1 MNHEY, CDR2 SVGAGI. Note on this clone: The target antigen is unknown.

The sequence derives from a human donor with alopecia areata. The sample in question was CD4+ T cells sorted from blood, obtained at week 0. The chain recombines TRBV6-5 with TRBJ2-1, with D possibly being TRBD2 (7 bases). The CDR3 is CASSSGGLYNEQFF. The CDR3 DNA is TGTGCCAGCAGTTCCGGGGGGCTCTACAATGAGCAGTTCTTC.